These 22 T cell receptor beta chains originate from one sample sequenced in a study of T cell clonality in common variable immunodeficiency. The study's findings and limits: In common variable immunodeficiency, TCR beta chains reportedly carried fewer deletions and N-nucleotide insertions.

Their cognate antigens are unknown. This table comes from immunoSEQ multiplex PCR, and its TCRdb copy is limited to in-frame clones, with some not included. The sample includes 40,000 or so clones, none of them occurring once. The sample taken for sequencing was peripheral blood mononuclear cells. These receptors were collected from a human donor with common variable immunodeficiency.

This clone was seen repeatedly, ten times or more. CDR3 protein: CASSPEIGQGSNQPQHF. CDR3 DNA (partial): TGTGCCAGCTCACCAGAGATCGGACAGGGAAGCAATCAGCCC. V is TRBV18 and J is TRBJ1-5; TRBD1 aligns across 8 bases. The sequence runs out 3 residues before the end of the CDR3; the remainder is reconstructed from the germline J gene. Germline lookup yields CDR1 KGHSH and CDR2 LQKENI. The ends lost 2 bases at V and 1 base at J; junction bases unmatched: 7. The CDR3 loop spans 17 amino acids.

At least ten counts were recorded for this clone. The sequence runs out 3 residues before the end of the CDR3; the remainder is reconstructed from the germline J gene. This sequence joins TRBV5-4 and TRBJ2-2; D is ambiguous. This CDR3 contains 13 residues. The germline V and J ends were trimmed by 6 bases and 6 bases, with 12 bases remaining between them. Germline lookup yields CDR1 SGHNT and CDR2 YYREEE (reference sequence). CDR3 sequence reads: CASTQKGPGELFF. Partial CDR3 DNA: TGTGCCAGCACTCAAAAGGGCCCCGGGGAG.

This clone has just a few counts. The read terminates 3 residues before the CDR3 end, so the remaining end is supplied by the germline J gene. This chain connects TRBV30 to TRBJ2-1; no clear D. Germline lookup yields CDR1 GTSNPN and CDR2 SVGIG (reference sequence). This CDR3 contains 13 residues. Trimming removed 0 bases at V and 2 bases at J, with 5 bases between. Partial CDR3 DNA: TGTGCCTGGAGTGTAAACACCTACAATGAG. Translated: CAWSVNTYNE. The whole CDR3 protein is CAWSVNTYNEQFF.

Comment on this clone: The read comes to an end 3 residues before the CDR3 does, leaving the germline J gene to fill in the end. This chain connects TRBV7-8 to TRBJ1-2; 10 bases fit TRBD1. Germline assignment: CDR1 SGHVS and CDR2 FQNEAQ. V lost 5 bases and J lost 4; bases outside the gene matches: 7. This CDR3 contains 15 residues. CDR3 loop: CASSRDRGPTYGYTF. CDR3 DNA, as far as it was read: TGTGCCAGCAGCAGAGACAGGGGGCCAACCTATGGC. The variable domain in full, completed from reference TRBV7-8 and TRBJ1-2, reads GAGVSQSPRYKVAKRGQDVALRCDPISGHVSLFWYQQALGQGPEFLTYFQNEAQLDKSGLPSDRFFAERPEGSVSTLKIQRTQQEDSAVYLCASSRDRGPTYGYTFGSGTRLTVV.

This clone was seen a few times. The DNA ends 3 residues before the CDR3 does, and the rest of the CDR3 is filled in from the germline J gene. The gene calls are TRBV7-2 and TRBJ1-6; unclear D gene. The V gene's germline CDR1 is SGHTA and CDR2 FQGNSA. V was trimmed by 0 bases and J by 7 bases, leaving 16 bases between them. The CDR3 contains 17 residues. The CDR3 sequence is CASSLAVTPTLNSPLHF. CDR3 bases read: TGTGCCAGCAGCTTAGCGGTGACACCAACCTTAAATTCACCC.

This clone was observed many times. The CDR3 end falls 3 residues outside the read, so it is completed with the germline J gene. The chain links TRBV12-3 or TRBV12-4 to TRBJ1-6; 10 bases map to TRBD1. This CDR3 spans 16 amino acids. V lost 1 base to trimming and J lost 7 bases; unmatched junction nucleotides: 4. CDR3 bases read: TGTGCCAGCAGTTTAGGACAGGGGGCCCTCAATTCACCC. It encodes CASSLGQGALNSP. The complete CDR3 reads CASSLGQGALNSPLHF.

This clone was seen more than once but under ten times. Coverage ceases 3 residues before the CDR3 finishes, and the germline J gene fills in the end. This chain connects TRBV7-8 to TRBJ2-7; no reliable D call. This CDR3 is 13 amino acids long. Germline V gene data show CDR1 as SGHVS and CDR2 as FQNEAQ. V lost 5 bases and J 4 bases, leaving 12 bases between the germline ends. The CDR3 DNA, read in part, is TGTGCCAGCAGCCCCTGGCCCTCTTACGAG. Its translation: CASSPWPSYE. In full, the CDR3 is CASSPWPSYEQYF.

There are a few counts of this clone. CDR3 DNA, as far as it was read: TGTGCCAGCAGGCGCCTCTGGTCTGAA. Translation: CASRRLWSE. The entire CDR3 reads CASRRLWSEAFF. V and J are TRBV2 and TRBJ1-1, with D unresolved. The read halts 3 residues ahead of the CDR3 end, with the missing end drawn from the germline J gene. Germline V lookup: CDR1 SNHLY, CDR2 FYNNEI. Trimming pared 6 bases from V and 6 bases from J, leaving 11 bases between. The CDR3 consists of 12 residues.

The sequenced CDR3 bases are TGTGCCAGCAGCTTAAACAGCGGGGAGACC. Encoded protein: CASSLNSGET. The whole CDR3 protein reads CASSLNSGETQYF. The chain is built from TRBV7-6 and TRBJ2-5, with a possible D match to TRBD2 (6 bases). Read sequence stops 3 residues before the CDR3 end, and the germline J gene provides the missing end. Trimming cost V 2 bases and J 5 bases, with 9 bases left between them. This CDR3 has 13 residues. Looked up from germline, CDR1 is SGHVS and CDR2 is FNYEAQ.

Remarks on this clone: The DNA ends 3 residues before the CDR3 does, and the rest of the CDR3 is filled in from the germline J gene. The chain has TRBV7-6 and TRBJ1-4; TRBD1 aligns across 7 bases. The V and J ends lost 1 base and 5 bases, in that order; junction bases with no gene match: 7. The CDR3 runs to 16 residues. Per germline, CDR1 SGHVS and CDR2 FNYEAQ. CDR3 residues: CASSLVWHRGNEKLFF. Partial CDR3 DNA: TGTGCCAGCAGCTTAGTATGGCACAGGGGCAATGAAAAA.

Worth noting for this clone: The read terminates 3 residues before the CDR3 end, so the remaining end is supplied by the germline J gene. The chain is built from TRBV6-2 or TRBV6-3 and TRBJ1-2, with D possibly matching TRBD1 (6 bases). CDR1 MNHEY and CDR2 SVGEGT come from the germline V gene. CDR3 length equals 14 residues. The V and J ends lost 0 bases and 4 bases respectively, with 9 bases between them. This CDR3 reads CASSYSRTVYGYTF. CDR3 DNA (partial): TGTGCCAGCAGTTACTCCCGGACAGTCTATGGC.

Concerning this clone: The read halts 3 residues ahead of the CDR3 end, with the missing end drawn from the germline J gene. The chain carries TRBV7-3 and TRBJ2-7; 7 bases fit TRBD1. With V trimmed by 4 bases and J by 6 bases, 0 bases remained unmatched. Germline lookup yields CDR1 SGHTA and CDR2 FQGTGA. The CDR3 runs to 11 residues. The CDR3 spells CASSSGGEQYF. The part of the CDR3 DNA that was read is TGTGCCAGCAGCTCAGGGGGCGAG.

As concerns this clone: Read coverage stops 3 residues before the CDR3 terminus; the germline J gene supplies the remainder. The genes are TRBV7-2 and TRBJ2-7; no clear D gene. Germline V gene lookup returns CDR1 SGHTA and CDR2 FQGNSA. Between the trimmed V and J ends, which lost 0 bases and 3 bases, there was a span of 9 bases. The CDR3 is made up of 14 amino acids. The CDR3 protein is CASSLAPDFYEQYF. The covered CDR3 bases are TGTGCCAGCAGCTTAGCCCCTGACTTCTACGAG.

As concerns this clone: The sequence runs out 3 residues before the end of the CDR3; the remainder is reconstructed from the germline J gene. The chain links TRBV5-1 to TRBJ2-3; 9 positions match TRBD1. The germline CDR1 and CDR2 sequences are SGHRS and YFSETQ. CDR3 length: 18 amino acids. V shed 2 bases and J 6 bases; nucleotides not matched to a gene: 16. The CDR3 reads CASSFGTGLLARADTQYF. The CDR3 bases that were read are TGCGCCAGCAGCTTCGGGACAGGGTTGTTGGCACGCGCGGATACG.

This clone was seen at least ten times. The read finishes 3 residues shy of the CDR3 end, and the germline J gene is used to complete it. The J gene is TRBJ1-1, the V gene TRBV30, with 8 bases identical to TRBD1. V was pared by 8 bases and J by 2 bases, with 7 bases of the junction left unmatched. This CDR3 comprises 13 residues. CDR1 GTSNPN and CDR2 SVGIG come from the germline V gene (reference sequence). The CDR3 sequence is CALDRAINTEAFF. The sequenced CDR3 bases are TGTGCCCTGGACAGGGCGATTAACACTGAA.

This clone was seen at least ten times. From the germline J gene comes the end of the CDR3, since the read stops 3 residues before it. The V gene is TRBV30, the J gene TRBJ1-3; D might be TRBD1 (5 bases). Germline-derived CDR1 and CDR2 are GTSNPN and SVGIG (reference sequence). Trimming took 4 bases from V and 3 from J, leaving 13 bases between them. The CDR3 has 14 amino acids. CDR3 in amino acids: CAWTGLDGGNTIYF. The DNA read from the CDR3 is TGTGCCTGGACGGGACTGGATGGTGGAAACACC.

This clone occurred many times. With the read ending 3 residues before the CDR3 end, the germline J gene is used to fill in that end. The rearrangement links TRBV30 to TRBJ1-5, with 9 bases that match TRBD1. The germline CDR1 and CDR2 sequences are GTSNPN and SVGIG (reference sequence). This CDR3 is built from 15 residues. The trim removed 0 bases at V and 6 bases at J, leaving 6 bases unmatched. Incomplete CDR3 DNA: TGTGCCTGGAGTGTGGGACAGGGAGCTGGTCAGCCC. Encoded protein: CAWSVGQGAGQP. The complete CDR3 protein is CAWSVGQGAGQPQHF.

This clone was counted at least ten times. The CDR3 end lies 3 residues beyond the end of the read and is filled in from the germline J gene. The V call is TRBV6-2 or TRBV6-3, the J call TRBJ1-5; 10 bases map to TRBD1. Germline loops: CDR1 MNHEY, CDR2 SVGEGT. The CDR3 extends over 17 amino acids. The ends lost 4 bases at V and 0 bases at J; junction bases unmatched: 6. CDR3: CASSFGTGAYSNQPQHF. CDR3 DNA, as far as it was read: TGTGCCAGCAGTTTCGGGACAGGGGCTTATAGCAATCAGCCC.

This clone was seen ten or more times. Read coverage stops 3 residues before the CDR3 terminus; the germline J gene supplies the remainder. This rearrangement joins TRBV20-1 to TRBJ2-7, with D tentatively TRBD1 (5 bases). Germline-derived CDR1 and CDR2 are DFQATT and SNEGSKA (reference sequence). With 0 bases removed from V and 3 bases from J, the gap between germline ends came to 15 bases. This CDR3 is built from 15 residues. CDR3 sequence reads: CSARDDIGAVYEQYF. The DNA read from the CDR3 is TGCAGTGCTAGAGATGACATTGGGGCAGTCTACGAG.

This clone showed up many times. The DNA ends 3 residues before the CDR3 does, and the rest of the CDR3 is filled in from the germline J gene. The genes are TRBV20-1 and TRBJ2-7; D is unclear. CDR3 length equals 13 residues. Trimming removed 2 bases at V and 0 bases at J, with 8 bases between. Germline V gene sequence: CDR1 DFQATT, CDR2 SNEGSKA (reference sequence). CDR3: CSARRQDSYEQYF. Incomplete CDR3 DNA: TGCAGTGCTAGACGGCAGGACTCCTACGAG.

The CDR3 DNA, read in part, is TGTGCCAGCGACCTAGGACAGGGGGCGCGAGGGGCCAACGTC. The encoded protein is CASDLGQGARGANV. The entire CDR3 protein reads CASDLGQGARGANVLTF. The genes are TRBV2 and TRBJ2-6, with 11 bases fitting TRBD1. The read terminates 3 residues before the CDR3 end, so the remaining end is supplied by the germline J gene. This CDR3 has 17 residues. Germline-derived CDR1 and CDR2 are SNHLY and FYNNEI. Trimming at V came to 8 bases and at J to 4 bases, leaving 10 bases not matched to a gene.

On this clone itself: The read is 3 residues too short to cover the CDR3 end, so that end is filled in from the germline J gene. The chain recombines TRBV2 with TRBJ1-4; TRBD1 aligns across 7 bases. V was clipped by 6 bases and J by 5 bases; unmatched bases: 3. The CDR3 is 13 residues long. Germline V gives CDR1 SNHLY, CDR2 FYNNEI. CDR3 amino acids: CASSRTGNEKLFF. The CDR3 bases that were read are TGTGCCAGCAGCCGGACAGGAAATGAAAAA.